The T cell receptor beta chain described here comes from a study of T cell responses to AZD1222 COVID-19 vaccine. Here immunoSEQ multiplex PCR was the method, and the copy in TCRdb shows in-frame clones only, minus some. The sample lists under 150,000 clones; 90% were seen once. Germline V gives CDR1 KGHSY, CDR2 FQNENV. This CDR3 region has 15 residues. After removal of 9 bases from V and 5 bases from J, the junction contained 15 bases not matched to a gene. The sample was peripheral blood, taken on day 0 of AZD1222 vaccination. The chain couples TRBV16 to TRBJ1-2; 7 nucleotides agree with TRBD1. This TCR came from an adult in good health. The CDR3 loop is CASRSTGMGVYGYTF. In nucleotides, the CDR3 is TGTGCCAGTCGGTCGACAGGGATGGGCGTGTATGGCTACACCTTC.